Below, 10 T cell receptor beta chains from the same sample are listed, as sequenced in a study of cytomegalovirus exposure and HLA in healthy donors. Vbeta (60) and Jbeta (13) primers were used in the PCR. Using immunoSEQ multiplex PCR, the repertoire was profiled, and TCRdb retains in-frame clones only, with some absent. This sample has 80,000 to 100,000 clones, with roughly 77% found just once. Sequenced sample: PBMCs. These receptors were collected from a man aged 25 to 40 in good health and CMV-seronegative.

This clone has just a few counts. This chain joins TRBV6-5 and TRBJ2-5; the match to TRBD2 covers 8 bases. CDR3 length: 16 amino acids. V lost 0 bases, J lost 5 bases, and 8 bases stayed unmatched. The germline V gene encodes CDR1 MNHEY and CDR2 SVGAGI. This CDR3 reads CASSYSTGGAGETQYF. CDR3 bases: TGTGCCAGCAGTTACTCCACGGGGGGGGCCGGCGAGACCCAGTACTTC.

The chain uses TRBV7-3 and TRBJ2-5, with a possible D match to TRBD1 (6 bases). Per germline, CDR1 SGHTA and CDR2 FQGTGA. Trimming pared 5 bases from V and 5 bases from J, leaving 12 bases between. The CDR3 extends over 13 amino acids. The CDR3 sequence: CASSVGQSETQYF. In DNA form, the CDR3 reads TGTGCCAGCAGCGTAGGACAGAGCGAGACCCAGTACTTC.

The chain recombines TRBV7-8 with TRBJ1-1; D is unclear. There are 17 residues in the CDR3. V lost 3 bases and J lost 0, with 17 bases in between. CDR1 is SGHVS and CDR2 is FQNEAQ in the germline V gene. CDR3 protein: CASSLGRSNVMNTEAFF. CDR3 coding DNA: TGTGCCAGCAGCTTGGGGAGGTCCAACGTGATGAACACTGAAGCTTTCTTT.

V usage is TRBV4-3 and J usage is TRBJ1-5; maybe TRBD1 (6 bases). CDR1 is LGHNA and CDR2 is YSLEER in the germline V gene. The CDR3 extends over 15 amino acids. V was cut by 1 base and J by 1 base, with 8 bases left in between. The CDR3 region has the DNA TGCGCCAGCAGCCAAGGGCAGGGGAGCAATCAGCCCCAGCATTTT. Its protein product is CASSQGQGSNQPQHF.

The CDR3 region has the DNA TGTGCCAGCAGTCCTCGGGACAGGGCCTACAATGAGCAGTTCTTC. It codes for CASSPRDRAYNEQFF. The chain carries TRBV6-5 and TRBJ2-1; TRBD1 matches at 9 bases. The junction had 4 bases not matched to a gene; V was cut back by 5 bases and J by 2 bases. The length of the CDR3 is 15 residues. CDR1 and CDR2 from the germline V gene are MNHEY and SVGAGI.

This clone was seen once. The chain combines TRBV28 with TRBJ2-7, with 7 positions matching TRBD1. The CDR3 has 14 amino acids. CDR1 is MDHEN, CDR2 SYDVKM, per germline. The junction had 8 bases not matched to a gene; V was cut back by 7 bases and J by 2 bases. The CDR3 here is CASTTGVRTYEQYF. DNA for the CDR3: TGTGCCAGCACTACAGGGGTGAGGACCTACGAGCAGTACTTC.

The V gene is TRBV30, the J gene TRBJ1-2, with D unresolved. This CDR3 has 11 amino acids. The V and J ends lost 0 bases and 5 bases respectively, with 4 bases between them. CDR1 and CDR2 from the germline V gene are GTSNPN and SVGIG (reference sequence). CDR3 nucleotide sequence: TGTGCCTGGAGTGTACAGTATGGCTACACCTTC. Amino acid sequence: CAWSVQYGYTF.

The chain couples TRBV7-2 to TRBJ1-5, with 9 bases identical to TRBD1. In germline, CDR1 is SGHTA, CDR2 FQGNSA. J gave up 2 bases and V 5 bases, and 4 bases lay outside the gene matches. CDR3 length: 15 amino acids. CDR3: CTSSTTGGGNQPQHF. The CDR3 region has the DNA TGTACCAGCAGCACAACAGGGGGCGGCAATCAGCCCCAGCATTTT.

The chain recombines TRBV9 with TRBJ2-2; 10 bases agree with TRBD1. Germline V gives CDR1 SGDLS, CDR2 YYNGEE. CDR3 length equals 16 residues. With V trimmed by 4 bases and J by 6 bases, 9 bases remained unmatched. The CDR3 region has the DNA TGTGCCAGCAGCACTCCGGGACAGGGGCCCCCCGGGGAGCTGTTTTTT. Protein: CASSTPGQGPPGELFF.

The chain joins TRBV5-5 to TRBJ1-6, with TRBD1 identical over 9 bases. The germline V gene encodes CDR1 SGHKS and CDR2 YYEKEE (reference sequence). The CDR3 is 15 amino acids. V shed 3 bases, J shed 12 bases, and the junction held 10 bases outside the gene matches. Here the CDR3 reads CASSSLGQGKIPLHF. The CDR3 bases are TGTGCCAGCAGCTCCCTGGGACAGGGTAAAATACCCCTCCACTTT.